Shown below are 21 T cell receptor beta chains from a single sample sequenced in a study of blood T cell repertoires in COVID-19. Clones were sequenced by immunoSEQ multiplex PCR, and TCRdb holds only the in-frame ones, with some missing. The sample yields tens of thousands of clones, around 83% seen once. The specimen was peripheral blood. These receptors were collected from a human donor in a cohort sampled during active COVID-19.

The rearrangement links TRBV3-1 (or the pseudogene TRBV3-2) to TRBJ1-4; 9 bases agree with TRBD1. Per the germline V gene, CDR1 is LGHDT and CDR2 is YNNKEL (reference sequence). The CDR3 runs to 15 residues. Trimming took 4 bases from V and 8 from J; bases not matched to a gene: 8. CDR3 in amino acids: CASSLTGGQLEKLFF. The CDR3 nucleotides read TGTGCCAGCAGCCTAACAGGGGGCCAACTGGAAAAACTGTTTTTT.

V gene TRBV29-1 combines with J gene TRBJ1-1; D gene ambiguous. Trimming took 3 bases from V and 1 from J, leaving 15 bases between them. The CDR3 covers 15 residues. Germline CDR1 is SQVTM and CDR2 is ANQGSEA. The CDR3 region has the DNA TGCAGCGTTGAGGGTGTGGGCAGATCGAACACTGAAGCTTTCTTT. Translating it yields CSVEGVGRSNTEAFF.

V gene TRBV4-1 combines with J gene TRBJ2-7; weak D call: TRBD2 (6 bases). The CDR3 loop spans 14 amino acids. CDR1 is MGHRA and CDR2 is YSYEKL in the germline V gene. The ends were cut back, 3 bases at V and 5 bases at J, with 14 bases in the middle. In DNA form, the CDR3 reads TGCGCCAGCAGCCACATTGAGACTAGTAACGAGCAGTACTTC. Protein product: CASSHIETSNEQYF.

The V gene is TRBV7-9, the J gene TRBJ1-1, with 7 bases identical to TRBD1. The CDR3 extends over 14 amino acids. Germline V lookup: CDR1 SEHNR, CDR2 FQNEAQ (reference sequence). Trimming cost V 3 bases and J 0 bases; bases outside gene matches: 1. The CDR3 nucleotides read TGTGCCAGCAGCTTGACAGGGTTGAACACTGAAGCTTTCTTT. This sequence encodes CASSLTGLNTEAFF. Full variable domain (missing parts from reference TRBV7-9 and TRBJ1-1): DTGVSQNPRHKITKRGQNVTFRCDPISEHNRLYWYRQTLGQGPEFLTYFQNEAQLEKSRLLSDRFSAERPKGSFSTLEIQRTEQGDSAMYLCASSLTGLNTEAFFGQGTRLTVV.

The chain couples TRBV5-4 to TRBJ2-5, with 9 bases identical to TRBD1. Germline-derived CDR1 and CDR2 are SGHNT and YYREEE (reference sequence). With V trimmed by 4 bases and J by 6 bases, 13 bases remained unmatched. CDR3 length: 16 residues. The CDR3 DNA reads TGTGCCAGCAGCGGTTCGCCGGGACAGGGCATCCAGACCCAGTACTTC. The encoded protein is CASSGSPGQGIQTQYF.

The chain couples TRBV27 to TRBJ1-5; TRBD1 matches 9 bases. CDR3 size: 14 residues. The V gene's germline CDR1 is MNHEY and CDR2 SMNVEV (reference sequence). V lost 6 bases, J lost 6 bases, and 6 bases stayed unmatched. The CDR3 loop is CASSRTGASQPQHF. The CDR3 DNA reads as TGTGCCAGCAGCCGGACAGGGGCTAGTCAGCCCCAGCATTTT.

The chain uses TRBV7-9 and TRBJ2-7, with D possibly TRBD1 on 6 matching bases. The V and J ends lost 0 bases and 3 bases respectively, with 18 bases between them. The CDR3 is made up of 17 amino acids. Germline CDR1 and CDR2: SEHNR and FQNEAQ (reference sequence). CDR3: CASSLAPGTPVGYEQYF. CDR3 DNA sequence: TGTGCCAGCAGCTTAGCGCCCGGGACACCCGTGGGCTACGAGCAGTACTTC.

The rearrangement joins TRBV6-2 or TRBV6-3 to TRBJ2-7, with D maybe TRBD2 (6 bases). The CDR3 loop spans 15 amino acids. CDR1 MNHEY and CDR2 SVGEGT come from the germline V gene. Trimming stripped 1 base from V and 0 bases from J, with 10 bases between. The CDR3 DNA is TGTGCCAGCAGTTACTATGGGGGGAGCTCCTACGAGCAGTACTTC. Residues: CASSYYGGSSYEQYF.

CDR3 region: CASSPEPGTGLYEQYF. DNA of the CDR3: TGTGCCAGCAGTCCGGAACCCGGGACAGGGTTGTACGAGCAGTACTTC. This chain joins TRBV27 and TRBJ2-7, with 9 nucleotides matching TRBD1. Germline values: CDR1 MNHEY, CDR2 SMNVEV (reference sequence). V lost 5 bases, J lost 4 bases, and 12 bases stayed unmatched. The CDR3 loop spans 16 amino acids.

The V call is TRBV24-1, the J call TRBJ1-4, with D perhaps matching TRBD1 (5 bases). V lost 7 bases, J lost 6 bases, and 11 bases lay in between. CDR1 KGHDR and CDR2 SFDVKD come from the germline V gene. This CDR3 spans 13 amino acids. As DNA, the CDR3 is TGTGCCACCAGCGCGGGACTACATGAAAAACTGTTTTTT. It encodes CATSAGLHEKLFF.

This clone has only one observation. V and J are TRBV24-1 and TRBJ1-5; perhaps TRBD1 as D (5 bases). The CDR3 sequence is 18 residues long. The germline V gene has CDR1 KGHDR and CDR2 SFDVKD. Trimming removed 3 bases from V and 1 base from J, with 18 bases in between. Here the CDR3 reads CATSDSGRGSASNQPQHF. DNA for the CDR3: TGTGCCACCAGTGATAGTGGGAGGGGATCGGCGAGCAATCAGCCCCAGCATTTT.

V is TRBV5-6 and J is TRBJ1-2, with D possibly being TRBD1 (6 bases). Germline CDR1 and CDR2: SGHDT and YYEEEE. Between the trimmed V and J ends, which lost 0 bases and 4 bases, there was a span of 7 bases. The length of the CDR3 is 13 residues. The CDR3: CASSLGTVYGYTF. CDR3 nucleotides: TGTGCCAGCAGCTTGGGGACAGTCTATGGCTACACCTTC.

The chain combines TRBV6-1 with TRBJ2-7; D not resolved. With 1 base removed from V and 2 bases from J, the gap between germline ends came to 12 bases. Germline V gene data show CDR1 as MNHNS and CDR2 as SASEGT. This CDR3 has 15 residues. The CDR3 region is CASSEDIVPAYEQYF. In nucleotides, the CDR3 is TGTGCCAGCAGTGAAGATATCGTTCCAGCCTACGAGCAGTACTTC.

The chain has TRBV19 and TRBJ2-7; 7 bases match TRBD1. This CDR3 contains 17 residues. Losses at the gene ends were 1 base for V and 5 bases for J; bases not matched to a gene: 14. Germline assignment: CDR1 LNHDA and CDR2 SQIVND (reference sequence). CDR3 amino acids: CASSIALRQGGFHEQYF. The CDR3 bases are TGTGCCAGTAGTATAGCTTTAAGACAGGGTGGTTTCCACGAGCAGTACTTC.

J is TRBJ2-1 and V is TRBV6-1; 10 positions match TRBD2. This CDR3 contains 19 residues. The V segment lost 2 bases and the J segment 0 bases; nucleotides outside the gene matches: 10. The V gene's germline CDR1 is MNHNS and CDR2 SASEGT. CDR3 bases: TGTGCCAGCAGTGAACGGAGTAGCGGGGGGACGAGCTCCTACAATGAGCAGTTCTTC. It codes for CASSERSSGGTSSYNEQFF.

The genes are TRBV11-2 and TRBJ2-5; TRBD2 matches at 9 bases. CDR1 and CDR2 from the germline V gene are SGHAT and FQNNGV. This CDR3 comprises 15 residues. V trimming: 4 bases; J trimming: 1 base; junction bases outside the gene matches: 4. The CDR3 loop reads CASSSRTSAQETQYF. In DNA, the CDR3 is TGTGCCAGCAGCTCCAGGACTAGCGCCCAAGAGACCCAGTACTTC.

This chain joins TRBV12-3 or TRBV12-4 and TRBJ2-7; D is unresolved. CDR3 length: 12 residues. Trimming stripped 3 bases from V and 0 bases from J, with 3 bases between. In DNA, the CDR3 is TGTGCCAGCAGTTTCTTCTCCTACGAGCAGTACTTC. This codes for CASSFFSYEQYF.

The V gene is TRBV27, the J gene TRBJ1-3, with 7 bases matching TRBD1. With 4 bases clipped from V and 10 bases from J, the junction kept 10 bases outside the gene matches. The CDR3 extends over 14 amino acids. Per germline, CDR1 MNHEY and CDR2 SMNVEV (reference sequence). CDR3 amino acids: CASSSQPRGTTIYF. The CDR3 DNA follows: TGTGCCAGCAGTTCGCAACCCAGGGGGACTACCATATATTTT.

This chain connects TRBV12-3 or TRBV12-4 to TRBJ1-5; D is undetermined. CDR3 length equals 12 residues. The germline V and J ends were trimmed by 8 bases and 3 bases, with 8 bases remaining between them. The CDR3 DNA reads as TGTGCCAGCGGCCAGGACAATCAGCCCCAGCATTTT. This encodes CASGQDNQPQHF.

This chain joins TRBV3-1 (or the pseudogene TRBV3-2) and TRBJ2-2, with a possible D match to TRBD2 (6 bases). The V end lost 4 bases, the J end lost 6 bases, and 18 bases lay between the germline ends. The V gene's germline CDR1 is LGHDT and CDR2 YNNKEL (reference sequence). The CDR3 totals 16 residues. Here the CDR3 DNA reads TGTGCCAGCAGCCCTTGGGGACGGGAGTTGGCCGGGGAGCTGTTTTTT. Translated: CASSPWGRELAGELFF.

The V gene is TRBV2, the J gene TRBJ2-5, with a tentative D call TRBD1 (5 bases). The CDR3 spans 14 residues. With 4 bases removed from V and 4 bases from J, the gap between germline ends came to 13 bases. Germline assignment: CDR1 SNHLY and CDR2 FYNNEI. The CDR3, as DNA: TGTGCCAGCAGTGGCAGTCAGGGCGGAGAGACCCAGTACTTC. Translating it yields CASSGSQGGETQYF.